This T cell receptor beta chain was retrieved from a study of T cell changes during pregnancy in multiple sclerosis. Germline values: CDR1 SQVTM, CDR2 ANQGSEA. This CDR3 contains 11 residues. Trimming left V 4 bases short and J 2 bases short, with 3 bases between. A note on this clone: Other DNA variants within this sample encode the same CDR3.

Assay: immunoSEQ multiplex PCR; the TCRdb copy retains only in-frame clones and omits some. The sample includes around 69,000 clones, roughly 91% of them seen just once. This material consisted of CD8+ T cells from peripheral blood mononuclear cells, taken before pregnancy. V usage is TRBV29-1 and J usage is TRBJ1-3, with unresolved D. The sequence was collected from a female donor with multiple sclerosis, enrolled in a pregnancy study. CDR3 sequence (DNA): TGCAGCGTTGTCGCTGGAAACACCATATATTTT. Its translation: CSVVAGNTIYF.